This T cell receptor (beta chain) was obtained from a study of blood T cells in healthy people across ages. Using a J-beta primer mix together with a sample-barcoded 5' primer, a second PCR was run for about 6 to 11 cycles. TCRdb passed the 5' RACE reads through MiXCR, listing each CDR3 protein once. Of roughly 800,000 distinct CDR3 sequences detected, approximately 25% appear once; the ten largest clones hold 3% to 4%. The germline V gene has CDR1 MNHEY and CDR2 SVGEGT. J was trimmed by 2 bases and V by 6 bases; bases with no gene match: 13. The CDR3 extends over 17 amino acids. This same sample was also part of a study on T cells of mothers and their children.

V and J are TRBV6-2 or TRBV6-3 and TRBJ2-3; 8 bases agree with TRBD1. The source of this sequence is a boy younger than 18 in good health. Sequenced sample: blood. This CDR3 is CASRSWTGPRSTDTQYF. In nucleotides, the CDR3 is TGTGCCAGCAGATCATGGACAGGGCCAAGGTCCACAGATACGCAGTATTTT.